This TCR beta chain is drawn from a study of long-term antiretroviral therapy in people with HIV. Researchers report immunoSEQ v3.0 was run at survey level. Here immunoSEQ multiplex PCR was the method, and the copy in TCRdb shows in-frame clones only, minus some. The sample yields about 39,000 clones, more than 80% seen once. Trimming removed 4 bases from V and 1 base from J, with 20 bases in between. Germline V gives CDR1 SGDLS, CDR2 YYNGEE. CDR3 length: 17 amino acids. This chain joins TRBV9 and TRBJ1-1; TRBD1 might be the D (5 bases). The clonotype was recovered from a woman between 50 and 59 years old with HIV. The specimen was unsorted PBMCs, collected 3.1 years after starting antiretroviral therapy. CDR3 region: CASSKHQGLTGNTEAFF. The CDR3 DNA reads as TGTGCCAGCAGCAAGCATCAGGGTCTCACAGGGAACACTGAAGCTTTCTTT.